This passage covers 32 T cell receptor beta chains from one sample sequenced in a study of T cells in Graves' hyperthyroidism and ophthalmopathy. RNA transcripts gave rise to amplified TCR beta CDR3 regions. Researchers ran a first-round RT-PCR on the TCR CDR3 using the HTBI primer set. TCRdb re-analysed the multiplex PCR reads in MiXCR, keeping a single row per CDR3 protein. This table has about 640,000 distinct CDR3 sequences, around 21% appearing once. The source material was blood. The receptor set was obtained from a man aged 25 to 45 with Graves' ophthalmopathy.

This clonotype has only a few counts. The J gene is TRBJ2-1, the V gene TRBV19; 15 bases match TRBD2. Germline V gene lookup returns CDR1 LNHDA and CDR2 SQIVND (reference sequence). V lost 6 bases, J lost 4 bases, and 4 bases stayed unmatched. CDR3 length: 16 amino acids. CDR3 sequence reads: CASRGLAGGNYNEQFF. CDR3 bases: TGTGCCAGTAGGGGACTAGCGGGAGGAAATTACAATGAGCAGTTCTTC.

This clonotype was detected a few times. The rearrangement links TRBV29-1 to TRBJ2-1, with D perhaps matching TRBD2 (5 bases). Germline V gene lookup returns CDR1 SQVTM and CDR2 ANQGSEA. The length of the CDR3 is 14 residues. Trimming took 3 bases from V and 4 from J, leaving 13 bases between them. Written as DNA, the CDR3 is TGCAGCGTTGACGAAAGTACTAGTTACAATGAGCAGTTCTTC. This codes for CSVDESTSYNEQFF.

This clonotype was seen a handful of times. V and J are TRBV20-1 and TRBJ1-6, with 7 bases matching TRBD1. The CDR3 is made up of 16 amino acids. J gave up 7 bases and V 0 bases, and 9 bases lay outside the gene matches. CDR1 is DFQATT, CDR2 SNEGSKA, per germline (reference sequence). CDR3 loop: CSARDGEQGPNSPLHF. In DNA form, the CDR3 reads TGCAGTGCTAGAGATGGAGAACAGGGGCCAAATTCACCCCTCCACTTT.

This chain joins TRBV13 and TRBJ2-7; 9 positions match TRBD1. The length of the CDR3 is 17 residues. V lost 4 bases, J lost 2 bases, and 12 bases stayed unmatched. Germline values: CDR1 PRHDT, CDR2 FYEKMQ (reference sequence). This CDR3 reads CASSWGGLQGATYEQYF. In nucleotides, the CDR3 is TGTGCCAGCAGCTGGGGAGGATTACAGGGGGCGACCTACGAGCAGTACTTC. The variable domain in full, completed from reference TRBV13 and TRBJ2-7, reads AAGVIQSPRHLIKEKRETATLKCYPIPRHDTVYWYQQGPGQDPQFLISFYEKMQSDKGSIPDRFSAQQFSDYHSELNMSSLELGDSALYFCASSWGGLQGATYEQYFGPGTRLTVT.

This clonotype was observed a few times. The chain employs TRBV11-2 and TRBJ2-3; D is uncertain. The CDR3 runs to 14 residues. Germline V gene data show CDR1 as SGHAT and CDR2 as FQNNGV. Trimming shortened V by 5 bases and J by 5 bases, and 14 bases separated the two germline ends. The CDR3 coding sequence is TGTGCCAGCAGCCTACCCCTCCCGAGAGATACGCAGTATTTT. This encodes CASSLPLPRDTQYF.

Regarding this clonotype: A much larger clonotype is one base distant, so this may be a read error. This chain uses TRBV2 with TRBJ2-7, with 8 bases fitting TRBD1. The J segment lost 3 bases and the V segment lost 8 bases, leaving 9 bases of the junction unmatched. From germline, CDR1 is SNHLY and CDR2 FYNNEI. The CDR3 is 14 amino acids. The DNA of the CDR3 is TGTGCCAGCGCAAACCAGGGGGCTTTCTACGAGCAGTACTTC. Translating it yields CASANQGAFYEQYF.

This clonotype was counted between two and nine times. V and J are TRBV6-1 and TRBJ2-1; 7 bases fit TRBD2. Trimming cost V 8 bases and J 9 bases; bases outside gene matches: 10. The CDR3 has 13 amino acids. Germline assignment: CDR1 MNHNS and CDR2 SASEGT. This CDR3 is CASGTGGAREQFF. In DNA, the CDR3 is TGTGCCAGCGGTACGGGAGGAGCGCGTGAGCAGTTCTTC.

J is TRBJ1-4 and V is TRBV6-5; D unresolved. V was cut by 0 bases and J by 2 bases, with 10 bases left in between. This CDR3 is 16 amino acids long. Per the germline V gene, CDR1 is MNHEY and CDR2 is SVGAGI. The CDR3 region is CASSYSIGVTNEKLFF. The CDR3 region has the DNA TGTGCCAGCAGTTACTCGATCGGCGTCACTAATGAAAAACTGTTTTTT.

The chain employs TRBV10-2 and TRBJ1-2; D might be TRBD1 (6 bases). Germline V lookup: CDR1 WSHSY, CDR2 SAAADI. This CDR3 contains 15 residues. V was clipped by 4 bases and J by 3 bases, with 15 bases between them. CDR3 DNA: TGCGCCAGCAGTGGGGGCGGACAGTACGACTATGGCTACACCTTC. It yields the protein CASSGGGQYDYGYTF.

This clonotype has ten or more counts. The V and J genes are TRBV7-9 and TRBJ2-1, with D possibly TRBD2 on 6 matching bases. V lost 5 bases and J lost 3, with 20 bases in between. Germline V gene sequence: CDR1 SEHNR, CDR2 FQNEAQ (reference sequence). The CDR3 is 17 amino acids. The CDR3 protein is CASSPPFIADDYNEQFF. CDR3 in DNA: TGTGCCAGCAGCCCCCCTTTCATAGCGGACGACTACAATGAGCAGTTCTTC. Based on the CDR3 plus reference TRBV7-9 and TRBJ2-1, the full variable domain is DTGVSQNPRHKITKRGQNVTFRCDPISEHNRLYWYRQTLGQGPEFLTYFQNEAQLEKSRLLSDRFSAERPKGSFSTLEIQRTEQGDSAMYLCASSPPFIADDYNEQFFGPGTRLTVL.

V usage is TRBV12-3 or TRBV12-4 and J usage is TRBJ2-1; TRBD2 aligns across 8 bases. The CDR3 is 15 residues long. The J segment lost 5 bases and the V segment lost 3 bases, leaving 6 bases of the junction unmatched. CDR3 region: CASSFVAGGNNEQFF. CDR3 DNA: TGTGCCAGCAGTTTTGTGGCGGGAGGCAACAATGAGCAGTTCTTC.

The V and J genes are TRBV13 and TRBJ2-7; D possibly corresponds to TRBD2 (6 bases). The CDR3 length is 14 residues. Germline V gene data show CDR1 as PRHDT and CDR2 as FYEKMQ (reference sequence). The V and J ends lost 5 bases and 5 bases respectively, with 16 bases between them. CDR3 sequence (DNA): TGTGCCAGCAGCACTTACGGGAGCAGCGACGAGCAGTACTTC. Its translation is CASSTYGSSDEQYF.

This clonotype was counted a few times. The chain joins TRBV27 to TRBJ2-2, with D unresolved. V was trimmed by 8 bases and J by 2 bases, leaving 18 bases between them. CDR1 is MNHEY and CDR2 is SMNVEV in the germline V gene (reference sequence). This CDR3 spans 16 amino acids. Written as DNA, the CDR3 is TGTGCCAGCTCCCCCCCAAACCCCGACAACACCGGGGAGCTGTTTTTT. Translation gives CASSPPNPDNTGELFF.

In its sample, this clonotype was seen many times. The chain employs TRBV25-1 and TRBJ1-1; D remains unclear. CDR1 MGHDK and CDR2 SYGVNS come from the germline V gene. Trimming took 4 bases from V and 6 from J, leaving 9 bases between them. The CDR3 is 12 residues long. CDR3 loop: CASSGRWAEAFF. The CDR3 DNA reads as TGTGCCAGCAGTGGCAGGTGGGCTGAAGCTTTCTTT. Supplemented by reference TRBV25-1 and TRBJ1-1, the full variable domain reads EADIYQTPRYLVIGTGKKITLECSQTMGHDKMYWYQQDPGMELHLIHYSYGVNSTEKGDLSSESTVSRIRTEHFPLTLESARPSHTSQYLCASSGRWAEAFFGQGTRLTVV.

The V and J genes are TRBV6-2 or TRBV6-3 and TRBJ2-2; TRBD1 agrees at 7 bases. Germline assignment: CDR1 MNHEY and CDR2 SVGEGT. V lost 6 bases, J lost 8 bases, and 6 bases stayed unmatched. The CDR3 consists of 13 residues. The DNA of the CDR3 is TGTGCCAGCAGCGACAGGGCAGCAGGGGAGCTGTTTTTT. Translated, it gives CASSDRAAGELFF.

This chain's CDR3 is CASKDTFNQPQHF. The CDR3 DNA sequence: TGTGCCAGCAAGGACACCTTCAATCAGCCCCAGCATTTT. The chain links TRBV28 to TRBJ1-5, with D possibly being TRBD1 (5 bases). V lost 7 bases, J lost 3 bases, and 10 bases lay in between. The CDR3 loop spans 13 amino acids. Germline lookup yields CDR1 MDHEN and CDR2 SYDVKM.

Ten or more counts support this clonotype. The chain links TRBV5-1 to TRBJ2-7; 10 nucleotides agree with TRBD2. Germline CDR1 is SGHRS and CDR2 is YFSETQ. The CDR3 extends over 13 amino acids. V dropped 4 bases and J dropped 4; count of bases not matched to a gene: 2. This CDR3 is CASSRAGGYEQYF. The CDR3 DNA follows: TGCGCCAGCAGCCGAGCGGGAGGGTACGAGCAGTACTTC.

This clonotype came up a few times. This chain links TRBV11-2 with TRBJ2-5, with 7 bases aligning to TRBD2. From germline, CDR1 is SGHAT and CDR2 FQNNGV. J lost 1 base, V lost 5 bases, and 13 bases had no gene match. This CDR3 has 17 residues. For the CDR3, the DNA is TGTGCCAGCAGCAAAGGGAGGGCCAGTCCCCCCCAAGAGACCCAGTACTTC. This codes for CASSKGRASPPQETQYF.

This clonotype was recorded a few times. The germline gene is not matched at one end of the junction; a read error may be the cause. The CDR3 is CATSLGQGGGYTF. The CDR3 nucleotides read TGTGCCACCAGTTTAGGACAGGGCGGGGGCTACACCTTC. The genes are TRBV10-3 and TRBJ1-2; TRBD1 agrees at 8 bases. Germline-derived CDR1 and CDR2 are ENHRY and SYGVKD. This CDR3 is 13 amino acids long.

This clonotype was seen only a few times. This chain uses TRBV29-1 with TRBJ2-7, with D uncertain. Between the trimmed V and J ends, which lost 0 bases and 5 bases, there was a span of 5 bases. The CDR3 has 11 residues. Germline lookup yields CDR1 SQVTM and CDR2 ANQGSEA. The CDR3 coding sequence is TGCAGCGTTGAAGATGGGCACGAGCAGTACTTC. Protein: CSVEDGHEQYF.

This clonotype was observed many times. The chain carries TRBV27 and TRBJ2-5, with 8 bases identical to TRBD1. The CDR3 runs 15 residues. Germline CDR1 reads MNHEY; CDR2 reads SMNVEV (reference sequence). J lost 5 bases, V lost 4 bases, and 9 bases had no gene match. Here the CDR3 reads CASSSWTGRRETQYF. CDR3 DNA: TGTGCCAGCAGTTCCTGGACAGGGAGGAGGGAGACCCAGTACTTC.

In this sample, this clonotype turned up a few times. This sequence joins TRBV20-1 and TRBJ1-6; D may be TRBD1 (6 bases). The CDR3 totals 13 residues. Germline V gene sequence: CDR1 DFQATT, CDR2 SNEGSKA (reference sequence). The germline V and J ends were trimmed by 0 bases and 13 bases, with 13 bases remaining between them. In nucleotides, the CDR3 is TGCAGTGCTAGAGATCAAGAACAGGGTCCCCTCCACTTT. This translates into CSARDQEQGPLHF.

The CDR3 DNA reads as TGTGCCAGCAGTCCCGGACAGGCCACTGAAGCTTTCTTT. Encoded protein: CASSPGQATEAFF. The chain employs TRBV27 and TRBJ1-1; 7 bases fit TRBD1. Germline CDR1 MNHEY, CDR2 SMNVEV (reference sequence). This CDR3 is built from 13 residues. The V and J ends lost 5 bases and 4 bases, in that order; junction bases with no gene match: 4.

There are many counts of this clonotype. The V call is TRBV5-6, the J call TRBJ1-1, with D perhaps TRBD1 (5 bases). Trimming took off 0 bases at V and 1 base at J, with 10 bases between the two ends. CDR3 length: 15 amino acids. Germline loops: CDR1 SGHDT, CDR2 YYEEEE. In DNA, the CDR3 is TGTGCCAGCAGCTTGGGGTTACAGGCGAACACTGAAGCTTTCTTT. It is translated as CASSLGLQANTEAFF.

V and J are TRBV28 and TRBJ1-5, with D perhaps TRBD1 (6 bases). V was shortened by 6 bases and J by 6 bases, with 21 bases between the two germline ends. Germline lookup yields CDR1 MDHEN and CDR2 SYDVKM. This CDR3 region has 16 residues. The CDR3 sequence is CASRKAGGGISQPQHF. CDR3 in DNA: TGTGCCAGCAGAAAGGCGGGAGGGGGGATTAGTCAGCCCCAGCATTTT.

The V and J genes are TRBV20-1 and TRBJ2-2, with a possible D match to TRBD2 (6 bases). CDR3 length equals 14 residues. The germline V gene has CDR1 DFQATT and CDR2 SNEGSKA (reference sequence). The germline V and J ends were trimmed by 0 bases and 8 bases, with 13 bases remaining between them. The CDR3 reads CSARDGWGVGELFF. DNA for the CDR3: TGCAGTGCTAGAGACGGTTGGGGGGTAGGGGAGCTGTTTTTT.

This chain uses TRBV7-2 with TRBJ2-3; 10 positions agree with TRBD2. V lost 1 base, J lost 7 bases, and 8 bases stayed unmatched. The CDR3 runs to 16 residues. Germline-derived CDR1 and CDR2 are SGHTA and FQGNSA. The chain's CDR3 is CASSLGASGSGYTQYF. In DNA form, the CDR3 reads TGTGCCAGCAGCTTAGGGGCTAGCGGGAGTGGTTATACGCAGTATTTT.

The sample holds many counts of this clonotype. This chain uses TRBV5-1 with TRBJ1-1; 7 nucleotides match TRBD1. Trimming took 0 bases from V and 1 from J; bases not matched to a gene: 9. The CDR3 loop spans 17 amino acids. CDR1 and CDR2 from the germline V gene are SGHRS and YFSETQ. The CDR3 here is CASSLGGGNAPNTEAFF. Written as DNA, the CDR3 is TGCGCCAGCAGCTTGGGAGGGGGCAATGCGCCGAACACTGAAGCTTTCTTT.

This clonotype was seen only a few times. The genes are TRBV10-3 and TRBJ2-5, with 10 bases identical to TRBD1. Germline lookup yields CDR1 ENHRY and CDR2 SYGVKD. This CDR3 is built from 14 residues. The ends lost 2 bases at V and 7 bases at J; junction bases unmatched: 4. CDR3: CAISEGTGVMTQYF. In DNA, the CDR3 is TGTGCCATCAGTGAGGGGACAGGGGTTATGACCCAGTACTTC.

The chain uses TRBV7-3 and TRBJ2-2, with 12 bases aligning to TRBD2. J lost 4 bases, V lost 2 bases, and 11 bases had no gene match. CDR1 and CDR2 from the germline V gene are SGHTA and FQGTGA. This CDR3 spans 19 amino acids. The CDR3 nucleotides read TGTGCCAGCAGCTTACGGGTTCCTAGCGGGAGGGCCAGCACCGGGGAGCTGTTTTTT. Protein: CASSLRVPSGRASTGELFF.

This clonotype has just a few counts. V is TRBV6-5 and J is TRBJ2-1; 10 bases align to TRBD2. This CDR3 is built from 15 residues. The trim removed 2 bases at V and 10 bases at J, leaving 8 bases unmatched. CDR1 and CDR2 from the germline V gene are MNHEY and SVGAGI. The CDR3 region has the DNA TGTGCCAGCAGTTACGTTTCTAGCGGGAGAAACGAGCAGTTCTTC. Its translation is CASSYVSSGRNEQFF.

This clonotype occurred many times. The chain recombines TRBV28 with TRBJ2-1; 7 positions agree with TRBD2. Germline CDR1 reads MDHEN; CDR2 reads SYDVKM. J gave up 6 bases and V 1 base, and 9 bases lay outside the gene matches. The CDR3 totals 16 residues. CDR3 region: CASSLLSAGVSNEQFF. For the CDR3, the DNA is TGTGCCAGCAGTTTATTATCGGCGGGAGTTAGCAATGAGCAGTTCTTC.